This TCR beta chain was recorded in a study of blood T cell repertoires in COVID-19. Study-wide background: Samples representing acute and convalescent COVID-19 were sourced from the United States, Italy and Spain. The analysed material was cDNA or gDNA that came from T cells, B-cell-depleted T cells, or PBMCs.

Germline values: CDR1 SQVTM, CDR2 ANQGSEA. Unmatched junction bases numbered 7, after V lost 0 bases and J lost 6 bases. This CDR3 has 15 residues. The authors' processing: Nucleated cell counts were estimated from reference gene primer amplification. Generated by immunoSEQ multiplex PCR, the TCRdb table keeps only in-frame clones and is missing some. V, J and clone size reflect that table, while D and trimming were determined from the DNA. The sample consists of approximately 500,000 clones, 75% to 90% of them appearing once. The J gene is TRBJ1-4, the V gene TRBV29-1; 7 bases line up with TRBD1. Sequenced sample: peripheral blood. This receptor was obtained from a human donor in a cohort sampled during active COVID-19. The DNA of the CDR3 is TGCAGCGTTGAAGACAGACAGGGAGGAGATGAAAAACTGTTTTTT. The encoded protein is CSVEDRQGGDEKLFF.